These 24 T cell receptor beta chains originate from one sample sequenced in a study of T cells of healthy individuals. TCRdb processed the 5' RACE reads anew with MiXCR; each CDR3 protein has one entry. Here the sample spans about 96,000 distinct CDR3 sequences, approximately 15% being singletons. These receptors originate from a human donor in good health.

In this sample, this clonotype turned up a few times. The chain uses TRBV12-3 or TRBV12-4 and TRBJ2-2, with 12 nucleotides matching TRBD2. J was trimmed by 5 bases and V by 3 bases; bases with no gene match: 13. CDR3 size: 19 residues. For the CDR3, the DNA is TGTGCCAGCAGTTTCATCGCTCCCCGACTAGCGGGAGAGACCGGGGAGCTGTTTTTT. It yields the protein CASSFIAPRLAGETGELFF.

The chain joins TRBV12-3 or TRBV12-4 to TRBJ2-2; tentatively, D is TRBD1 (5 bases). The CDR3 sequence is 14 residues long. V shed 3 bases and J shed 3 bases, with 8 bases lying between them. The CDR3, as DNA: TGTGCCAGCAGTTTCGACAGAGACACCGGGGAGCTGTTTTTT. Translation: CASSFDRDTGELFF.

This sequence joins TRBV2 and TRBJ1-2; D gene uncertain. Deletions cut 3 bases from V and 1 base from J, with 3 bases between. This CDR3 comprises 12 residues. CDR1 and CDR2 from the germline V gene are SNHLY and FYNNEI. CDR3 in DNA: TGTGCCAGCAGTGATATTAACTATGGCTACACCTTC. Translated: CASSDINYGYTF.

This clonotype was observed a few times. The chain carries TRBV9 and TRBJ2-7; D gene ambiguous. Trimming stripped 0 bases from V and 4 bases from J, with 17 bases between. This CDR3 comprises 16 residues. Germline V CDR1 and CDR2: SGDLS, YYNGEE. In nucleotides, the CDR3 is TGTGCCAGCAGCGTAGGATTTAACGACCGAAGTTACGAGCAGTACTTC. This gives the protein CASSVGFNDRSYEQYF.

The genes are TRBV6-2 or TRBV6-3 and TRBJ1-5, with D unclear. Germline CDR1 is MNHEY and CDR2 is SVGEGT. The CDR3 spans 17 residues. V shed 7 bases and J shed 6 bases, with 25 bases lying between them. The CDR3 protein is CASNPLMGGPLGQPQHF. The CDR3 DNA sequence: TGTGCCAGCAATCCTCTAATGGGAGGGCCCCTGGGTCAGCCCCAGCATTTT.

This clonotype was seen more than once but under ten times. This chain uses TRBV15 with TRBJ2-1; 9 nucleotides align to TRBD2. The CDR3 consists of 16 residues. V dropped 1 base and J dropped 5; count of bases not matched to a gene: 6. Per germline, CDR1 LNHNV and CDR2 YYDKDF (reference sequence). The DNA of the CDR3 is TGTGCCACCAGCAGAGGCATGGCGGGGGGGGACAATGAGCAGTTCTTC. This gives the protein CATSRGMAGGDNEQFF.

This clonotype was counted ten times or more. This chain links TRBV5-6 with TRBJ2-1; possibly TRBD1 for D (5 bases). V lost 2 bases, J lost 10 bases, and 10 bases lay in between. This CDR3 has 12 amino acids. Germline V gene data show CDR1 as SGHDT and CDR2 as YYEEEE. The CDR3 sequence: CASSLGVAEQFF. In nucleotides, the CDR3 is TGTGCCAGCAGCTTAGGGGTAGCAGAGCAGTTCTTC.

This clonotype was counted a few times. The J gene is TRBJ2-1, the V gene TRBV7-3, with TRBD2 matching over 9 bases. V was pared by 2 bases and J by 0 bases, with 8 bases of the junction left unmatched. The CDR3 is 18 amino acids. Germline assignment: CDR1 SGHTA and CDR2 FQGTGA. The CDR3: CASSLRAGGYLSYNEQFF. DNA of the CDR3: TGTGCCAGCAGCTTACGAGCGGGGGGATATCTCTCCTACAATGAGCAGTTCTTC.

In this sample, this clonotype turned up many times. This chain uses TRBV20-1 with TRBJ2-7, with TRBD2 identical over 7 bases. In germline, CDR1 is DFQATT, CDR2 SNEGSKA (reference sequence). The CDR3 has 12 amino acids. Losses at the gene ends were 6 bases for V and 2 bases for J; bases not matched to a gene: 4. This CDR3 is CSATAGTYEQYF. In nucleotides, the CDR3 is TGCAGTGCCACAGCGGGAACCTACGAGCAGTACTTC.

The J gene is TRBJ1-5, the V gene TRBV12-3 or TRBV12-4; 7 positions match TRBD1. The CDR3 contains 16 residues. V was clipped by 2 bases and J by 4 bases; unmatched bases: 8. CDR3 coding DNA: TGTGCCAGCAGTTTAACCGTCGGGACAGAAAATCAGCCCCAGCATTTT. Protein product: CASSLTVGTENQPQHF.

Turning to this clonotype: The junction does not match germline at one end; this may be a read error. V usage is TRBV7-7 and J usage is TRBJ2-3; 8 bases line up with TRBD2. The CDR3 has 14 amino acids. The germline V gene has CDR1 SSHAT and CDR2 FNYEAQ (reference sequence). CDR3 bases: TGTGCTAGCAGCTCTGCGGGGGGTAGAGATACGCAGTATTTT. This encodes CASSSAGGRDTQYF.

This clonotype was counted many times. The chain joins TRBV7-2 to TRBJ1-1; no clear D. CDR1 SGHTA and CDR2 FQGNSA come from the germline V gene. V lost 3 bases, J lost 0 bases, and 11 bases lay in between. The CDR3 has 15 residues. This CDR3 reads CASSFVGTMNTEAFF. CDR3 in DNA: TGTGCCAGCAGCTTCGTAGGTACCATGAACACTGAAGCTTTCTTT.

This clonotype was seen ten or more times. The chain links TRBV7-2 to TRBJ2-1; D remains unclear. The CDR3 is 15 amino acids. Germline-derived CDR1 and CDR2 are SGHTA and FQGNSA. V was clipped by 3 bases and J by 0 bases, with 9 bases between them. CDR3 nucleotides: TGTGCCAGCAGCTTGGCCTACGGCTCCTACAATGAGCAGTTCTTC. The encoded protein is CASSLAYGSYNEQFF.

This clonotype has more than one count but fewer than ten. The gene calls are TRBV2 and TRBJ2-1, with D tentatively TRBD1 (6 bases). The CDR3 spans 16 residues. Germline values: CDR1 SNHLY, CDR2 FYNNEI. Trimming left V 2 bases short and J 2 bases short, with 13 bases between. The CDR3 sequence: CASSERVSGAYNEQFF. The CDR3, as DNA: TGTGCCAGCAGTGAACGGGTCTCAGGGGCCTACAATGAGCAGTTCTTC.

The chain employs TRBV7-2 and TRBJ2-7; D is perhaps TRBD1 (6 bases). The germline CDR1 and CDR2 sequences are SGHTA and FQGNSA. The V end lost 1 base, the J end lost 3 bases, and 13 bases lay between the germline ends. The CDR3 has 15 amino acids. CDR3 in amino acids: CASSLGDTTHYEQYF. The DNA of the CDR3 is TGTGCCAGCAGCTTAGGGGACACCACTCACTACGAGCAGTACTTC.

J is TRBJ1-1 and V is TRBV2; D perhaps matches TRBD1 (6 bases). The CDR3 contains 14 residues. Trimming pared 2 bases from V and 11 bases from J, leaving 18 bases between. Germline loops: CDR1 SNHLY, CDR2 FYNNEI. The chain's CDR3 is CASSETSGGGGAFF. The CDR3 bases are TGTGCCAGCAGTGAAACGAGCGGAGGTGGGGGCGCTTTCTTT.

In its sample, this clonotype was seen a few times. The CDR3 coding sequence is TGTGCCAGCAGCCAATCCGGGACGACATCCTACGAGCAGTACTTC. Protein sequence: CASSQSGTTSYEQYF. The genes are TRBV4-2 and TRBJ2-7; D tentatively reads TRBD1 or TRBD2 (5 bases each). From germline, CDR1 is LGHNA and CDR2 YNFKEQ. The length of the CDR3 is 15 residues. V was pared by 2 bases and J by 1 base, with 12 bases between.

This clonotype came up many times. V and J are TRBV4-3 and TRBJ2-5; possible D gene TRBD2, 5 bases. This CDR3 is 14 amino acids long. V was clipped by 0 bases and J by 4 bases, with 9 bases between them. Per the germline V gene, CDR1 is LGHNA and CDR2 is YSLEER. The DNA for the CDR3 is TGCGCCAGCAGCCAAGATGCGGGTCCAGAGACCCAGTACTTC. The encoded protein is CASSQDAGPETQYF.

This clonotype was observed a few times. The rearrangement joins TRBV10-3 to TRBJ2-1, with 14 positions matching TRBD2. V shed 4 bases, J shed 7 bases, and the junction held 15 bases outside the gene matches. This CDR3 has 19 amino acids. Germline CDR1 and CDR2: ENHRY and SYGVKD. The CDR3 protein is CAISGTGTSGSVRVNEQFF. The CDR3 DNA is TGTGCCATCAGTGGTACCGGGACTAGCGGGAGTGTGAGGGTAAATGAGCAGTTCTTC.

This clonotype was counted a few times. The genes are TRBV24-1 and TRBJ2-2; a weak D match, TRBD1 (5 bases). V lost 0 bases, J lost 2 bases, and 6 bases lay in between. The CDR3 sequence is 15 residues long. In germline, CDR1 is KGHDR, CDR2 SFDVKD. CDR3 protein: CATSDLGANTGELFF. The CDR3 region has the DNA TGTGCCACCAGTGATTTGGGGGCAAACACCGGGGAGCTGTTTTTT.

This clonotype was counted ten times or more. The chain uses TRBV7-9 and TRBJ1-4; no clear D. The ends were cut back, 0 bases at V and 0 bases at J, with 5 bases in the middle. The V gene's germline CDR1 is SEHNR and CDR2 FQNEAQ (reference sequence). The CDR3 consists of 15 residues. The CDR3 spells CASSLAAATNEKLFF. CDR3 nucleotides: TGTGCCAGCAGCTTAGCAGCTGCAACTAATGAAAAACTGTTTTTT.

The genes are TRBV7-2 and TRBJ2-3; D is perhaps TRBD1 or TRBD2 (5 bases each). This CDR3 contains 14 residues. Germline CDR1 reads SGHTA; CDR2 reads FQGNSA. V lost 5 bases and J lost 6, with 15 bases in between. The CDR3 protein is CASSRKVRGDTQYF. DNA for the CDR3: TGTGCCAGCAGCCGTAAGGTCCGGGGCGATACGCAGTATTTT.

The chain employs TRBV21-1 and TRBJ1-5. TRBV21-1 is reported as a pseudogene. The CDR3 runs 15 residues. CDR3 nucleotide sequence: TGTGCCAGCAGCAAAGGCAGCTATAGCAATCAGCCCCAGCATTTT. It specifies CASSKGSYSNQPQHF.

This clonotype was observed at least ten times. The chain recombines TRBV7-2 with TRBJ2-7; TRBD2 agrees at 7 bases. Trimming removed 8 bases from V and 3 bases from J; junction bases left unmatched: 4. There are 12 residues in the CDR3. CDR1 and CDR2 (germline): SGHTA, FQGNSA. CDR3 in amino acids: CASGRAYYEQYF. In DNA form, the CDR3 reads TGTGCCAGCGGGAGGGCTTACTACGAGCAGTACTTC. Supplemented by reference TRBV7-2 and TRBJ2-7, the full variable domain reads GAGVSQSPSNKVTEKGKDVELRCDPISGHTALYWYRQSLGQGLEFLIYFQGNSAPDKSGLPSDRFSAERTGGSVSTLTIQRTQQEDSAVYLCASGRAYYEQYFGPGTRLTVT.